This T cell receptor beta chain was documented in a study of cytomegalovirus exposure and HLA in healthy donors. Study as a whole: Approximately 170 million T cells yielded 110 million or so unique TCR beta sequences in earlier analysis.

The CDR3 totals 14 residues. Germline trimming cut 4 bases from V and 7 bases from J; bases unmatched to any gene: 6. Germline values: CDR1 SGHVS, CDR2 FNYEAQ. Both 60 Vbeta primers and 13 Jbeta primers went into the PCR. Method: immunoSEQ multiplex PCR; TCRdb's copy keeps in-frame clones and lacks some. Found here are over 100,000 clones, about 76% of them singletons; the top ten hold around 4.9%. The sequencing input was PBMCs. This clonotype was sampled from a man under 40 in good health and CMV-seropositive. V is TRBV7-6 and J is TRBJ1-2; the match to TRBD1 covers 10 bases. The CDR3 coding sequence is TGTGCCAGCAGCTCCCTGACAGGGGGCTTTGGCTACACCTTC. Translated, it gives CASSSLTGGFGYTF.